This T cell receptor beta chain was obtained from a study of blood T cells in healthy people across ages. Regarding the study as a whole: In long-lived donors, naive CD4+ cell counts and diversity exceeded those of aged donors. In the absence of known donor CMV status, changes in expanded clonotypes were possibly confounded.

The second PCR ran roughly 6 to 11 cycles with a sample-barcoded 5' primer and J-beta primers. The template-switch adaptor was a 5' adaptor with 12 random nucleotides. It tagged each cDNA molecule. TCRdb fed the 5' RACE reads into MiXCR, producing one record per CDR3 protein. The sample contains roughly 700,000 distinct CDR3 sequences, around 25% of which appear only once. This clonotype came up a few times. The antigen remains undetermined. The same sample was also studied in work on T cells of mothers and their children. That paper notes: The study obtained over 9 million TCR beta CDR3 reads per mother and 2.5 million to 3 million per child.

The sample taken for sequencing was blood. The sequence was collected from a boy between 10 and 17 years old in good health.

For the CDR3, the DNA is TGTGCCAGCAGCCAAGCTAGCGGGTCCGGCACCGGGGAGCTGTTTTTT. Translation: CASSQASGSGTGELFF. The chain couples TRBV3-1 to TRBJ2-2; TRBD2 matches 8 bases. The V gene end was trimmed by 1 base and the J gene end by 4 bases; junction bases not matched to a gene: 5. Germline V lookup: CDR1 LGHDT, CDR2 YNNKEL (reference sequence). The CDR3 has 16 amino acids. The whole variable domain, filled in from reference TRBV3-1 and TRBJ2-2, reads DTAVSQTPKYLVTQMGNDKSIKCEQNLGHDTMYWYKQDSKKFLKIMFSYNNKELIINETVPNRFSPKSPDKAHLNLHINSLELGDSAVYFCASSQASGSGTGELFFGEGSRLTVL.